The 8 T cell receptor beta chains in this list originate from one sample, sequenced in a study of blood T cell repertoires in COVID-19. Generated by immunoSEQ multiplex PCR, the TCRdb table keeps only in-frame clones and is missing some. Here the sample spans 200,000 to 250,000 clones, about 84% being singletons. Material: PBMCs or T cells enriched from blood (not recorded which). The receptors originated from a man between 25 and 39 years old with acute COVID-19.

The V gene is TRBV11-3, the J gene TRBJ2-1, with TRBD2 identical over 8 bases. V lost 2 bases and J lost 7; bases outside the gene matches: 7. Germline CDR1 reads SGHNT; CDR2 reads YENEEA. CDR3 length equals 15 residues. The CDR3 reads CASSLTSGGGNEQFF. The CDR3 region has the DNA TGTGCCAGCAGCTTAACCAGCGGGGGTGGAAATGAGCAGTTCTTC.

In its sample, this clone was seen once. V and J are TRBV6-5 and TRBJ1-1, with D uncertain. The CDR3 has 13 residues. V was clipped by 7 bases and J by 5 bases, with 14 bases between them. Germline CDR1 MNHEY, CDR2 SVGAGI. The CDR3 region has the DNA TGTGCCAGCACGGGAAGGTTGGGGACTGAAGCTTTCTTT. Translating it yields CASTGRLGTEAFF.

V is TRBV28 and J is TRBJ2-5; 7 positions match TRBD1. This CDR3 is built from 16 residues. Germline loops: CDR1 MDHEN, CDR2 SYDVKM. With 5 bases clipped from V and 5 bases from J, the junction kept 14 bases outside the gene matches. CDR3 in DNA: TGTGCCAGCAGTCCTGGGACAGCGCCCGTGGGGGAGACCCAGTACTTC. Amino acids: CASSPGTAPVGETQYF.

J is TRBJ2-3 and V is TRBV11-2; no definite D call. V was cut by 5 bases and J by 4 bases, with 13 bases left in between. Per germline, CDR1 SGHAT and CDR2 FQNNGV. The CDR3 totals 14 residues. DNA of the CDR3: TGTGCCAGCAGCCGGATACAGAGTTCAGATACGCAGTATTTT. Translation: CASSRIQSSDTQYF.

The CDR3 nucleotides read TGTGCCAGCAGCCCCTTAGACAGCTCCTATGGCTACACCTTC. Translating it yields CASSPLDSSYGYTF. The chain links TRBV7-9 to TRBJ1-2; D is perhaps TRBD1 (5 bases). From germline, CDR1 is SEHNR and CDR2 FQNEAQ (reference sequence). V was shortened by 5 bases and J by 4 bases, with 14 bases between the two germline ends. The CDR3 loop spans 14 amino acids.

CDR3 region: CASNNRGKNTEAFF. The DNA for the CDR3 is TGTGCCAGCAATAACAGGGGGAAGAACACTGAAGCTTTCTTT. The chain uses TRBV28 and TRBJ1-1, with 8 nucleotides matching TRBD1. This CDR3 contains 14 residues. CDR1 MDHEN and CDR2 SYDVKM come from the germline V gene. Trimming took 7 bases from V and 1 from J; bases not matched to a gene: 5.

This chain uses TRBV6-5 with TRBJ2-7; tentative D call: TRBD1 (6 bases). Trimming removed 9 bases from V and 2 bases from J, with 11 bases in between. Germline values: CDR1 MNHEY, CDR2 SVGAGI. This CDR3 has 12 residues. CDR3 DNA sequence: TGTGCCAGTCAGGGGAGCCCCTACGAGCAGTACTTC. Protein product: CASQGSPYEQYF.

This chain uses TRBV18 with TRBJ1-4, with D unresolved. The length of the CDR3 is 15 residues. V was shortened by 0 bases and J by 7 bases, with 12 bases between the two germline ends. Germline-derived CDR1 and CDR2 are KGHSH and LQKENI. CDR3 coding DNA: TGTGCCAGCTCACCACCAGGAGATTCCGGTGAAAAACTGTTTTTT. Protein: CASSPPGDSGEKLFF. Full variable domain (rest looked up from reference TRBV18 and TRBJ1-4): NAGVMQNPRHLVRRRGQEARLRCSPMKGHSHVYWYRQLPEEGLKFMVYLQKENIIDESGMPKERFSAEFPKEGPSILRIQQVVRGDSAAYFCASSPPGDSGEKLFFGSGTQLSVL.